Below, one TCR beta chain is given with its context. This clone has only a few counts. Its binding antigen is unknown. A read error may account for a junction end that differs from germline. Looking up the germline V gene yields CDR1 SGHTA and CDR2 FQGNSA. Spanning cysteine to phenylalanine, the CDR3 consists of 14 amino acids. The DNA shown is the 42-base CDR3, in frame from base 1. The entire isolated RNA was reverse transcribed using the High Capacity cDNA Reverse Transcription Kit, and thus expressed TCRB transcripts were sequenced. Deep immunoSEQ sequencing was performed on naive, central memory and regulatory T cell samples, with an average of approximately 4 million total reads per sample. After sorted cells were lysed in RLT buffer, RNA was extracted with DNase-treated RNeasy Micro or Mini kits, with the choice depending on cell number. To prevent cross-contamination, each cell subset was processed individually, whereas patient and healthy donor samples were processed jointly. The immunoSEQ multiplex PCR was used to amplify TCRB sequences from cDNA, generating 87-bp fragments that spanned the CDR3 region. Sequencing of the amplicons was done on the Illumina HiSeq platform. The authors' pipeline ran thus. Synthetic template baselines were used to correct PCR bias computationally, reads within Hamming distance 2 were collapsed together, and singletons that could not be merged were discarded. Reads were aligned to IMGT to assign V, D and J genes, CDR3 length, and insertions or deletions at six rearrangement sites. Within each subset, clonotype counts were normalized to the number of sorted cells before true diversity and Gini coefficients were calculated with the tcR R package. The overlap coefficient, calculated on TCRB nucleotide sequences, was used to quantify repertoire sharing. TCRdb took over this immuneACCESS table, retaining in-frame rearrangements with V and J assigned. Such tables are incomplete; in checked studies, under half of the missing clones stem from an unresolved V gene, and the remainder is unexplained. V, J and clone size were drawn from that table, and D and trimming were deduced from the DNA. For this sample the table gives a few hundred thousand clones, of which 9.6% were detected only once. Roughly 0.54% of the sample is held by the ten biggest clonotypes.

This record belongs to a study of beta chain features in type 1 diabetes (dated by TCRdb to the late 2010s). About the investigation overall: Mean age, gender distribution, total cell number and subset yield were not different between patients and healthy donors. Across all samples, about 110 million sorted cells were examined, and cell number per subset correlated strongly with RNA yield. In the study, TCRB repertoires of sorted circulating CD4+ T cell subsets from recently diagnosed type 1 diabetes patients were compared with those of matched healthy donors. Whereas all 30 or so donors provided naive and central memory subsets, regulatory and stem cell-like memory subsets were isolated from just 8 patients and roughly 8 healthy donors. What the research found in general, with its limitations: Because cDNA was sequenced instead of genomic DNA, activated cells with high expression could be over-represented, although the groups did not differ in activation or CD3 levels. Shorter templates might be favored by PCR, yet because patient and control samples were amplified and corrected together, any such skew would affect both groups equally. Naive, central memory and regulatory TCRB repertoires appeared to be more similar among patients than among healthy donors. Patients with type 1 diabetes made fewer insertions and deleted more nucleotides at VDJ recombination sites, implying thymic rearrangement abnormalities. HLA sub-analyses involved small numbers of individuals, so any influence of HLA type on TCRB rearrangement remained unresolved. Type 1 diabetes patients showed a moderate but significant shortening of TCRB CDR3 length in all four CD4+ subsets.

From each donor, a single peripheral blood sample of approximately 110 mL on average was drawn into heparinised tubes. A BD FACSAria II and a panel including CD45RO, CCR7, CD25, CD127, CD95 and CD27 were used to sort naive, central memory, regulatory and stem cell-like memory CD4+ T cells. Every sorted population had a purity above 95%. Right away, PBMCs were isolated by Lymphoprep density gradient centrifugation and were stained directly, with no culture step. So that batch effects would be minimized, each experiment stained and sorted samples in pairs, pairing one healthy donor with one patient. Sequencing was performed on central memory CD4+ T cells from blood. Here the chain combines TRBV7-2 and TRBJ2-3, with no confident D gene call. The origin of this receptor is a man aged 25-40 years with type 1 diabetes. The DNA sequence is TGTGCCAGCAGCTTTCCGGCCCTCACAAATACGCAGTATTTT. Translated, it reads CASSFPALTNTQYF.